Shown below are 26 T cell receptor beta chains from a single sample sequenced in a study of shared clonotypes between healthy human individuals. Sequencing was performed with immunoSEQ multiplex PCR; in TCRdb, only in-frame clones are kept and a portion is missing. This table holds roughly 2 million clones, roughly 95% found once. The sequenced material came from naive CD4+ T cells sorted from blood. Stated subset: CD45RA+ positively selected. The receptors here all came from a man younger than 30 in good health.

The chain is built from TRBV6-6 and TRBJ1-1, with 8 nucleotides matching TRBD1. V lost 8 bases and J lost 0; bases outside the gene matches: 8. The germline V gene has CDR1 MNHNY and CDR2 SVGAGI (reference sequence). The CDR3 is made up of 15 amino acids. CDR3 in amino acids: CASHRDRSMNTEAFF. The CDR3 nucleotides read TGTGCCAGCCACCGGGACAGGTCCATGAACACTGAAGCTTTCTTT.

This chain uses TRBV5-4 with TRBJ1-1; no firm D call. CDR3 length equals 15 residues. The germline gives CDR1 SGHNT, CDR2 YYREEE (reference sequence). Deletions cut 0 bases from V and 0 bases from J, with 9 bases between. The CDR3 reads CASSLAGSLNTEAFF. Here the CDR3 DNA reads TGTGCCAGCAGCTTGGCCGGCAGCTTGAACACTGAAGCTTTCTTT.

The chain employs TRBV2 and TRBJ1-2; 7 positions agree with TRBD1. The V segment lost 6 bases and the J segment 0 bases; nucleotides outside the gene matches: 13. Per germline, CDR1 SNHLY and CDR2 FYNNEI. This CDR3 contains 17 residues. CDR3 sequence reads: CASSLRTGGPSNYGYTF. CDR3 bases: TGTGCCAGCAGCTTGCGGACAGGAGGGCCTTCTAACTATGGCTACACCTTC.

The V and J genes are TRBV5-6 and TRBJ2-1, with D perhaps matching TRBD2 (5 bases). Trimming shortened V by 2 bases and J by 7 bases, and 10 bases separated the two germline ends. CDR3 length equals 13 residues. Germline CDR1 and CDR2: SGHDT and YYEEEE. The CDR3 reads CASSLLGGNEQFF. The CDR3 nucleotides read TGTGCCAGCAGCTTATTGGGCGGGAATGAGCAGTTCTTC.

The DNA of the CDR3 is TGTGCCAGCAGAGGACACCTTAGCACAGATACGCAGTATTTT. It is translated as CASRGHLSTDTQYF. J is TRBJ2-3 and V is TRBV6-6, with a weak D call TRBD1 (5 bases). Between the trimmed V and J ends, which lost 6 bases and 0 bases, there was a span of 10 bases. The CDR3 extends over 14 amino acids. Per germline, CDR1 MNHNY and CDR2 SVGAGI (reference sequence).

This sequence joins TRBV5-7 and TRBJ2-2, with 7 nucleotides matching TRBD1. TRBV5-7 is an open reading frame whose function is uncertain. The CDR3 length is 17 residues. Trimming took 3 bases from V and 6 from J; bases not matched to a gene: 14. The CDR3 DNA reads TGTGCCAGCAGCTCTTCCCGGGACAGCCTGTTGGCCGGGGAGCTGTTTTTT. It is translated as CASSSSRDSLLAGELFF.

The V and J genes are TRBV27 and TRBJ2-7; 7 nucleotides agree with TRBD1. J gave up 1 base and V 5 bases, and 5 bases lay outside the gene matches. This CDR3 region has 14 residues. Germline-derived CDR1 and CDR2 are MNHEY and SMNVEV (reference sequence). This chain's CDR3 is CASSQPGQSYEQYF. The CDR3 DNA reads as TGTGCCAGCAGTCAACCGGGACAGTCCTACGAGCAGTACTTC.

This chain uses TRBV9 with TRBJ2-1; D not certain. The CDR3 totals 14 residues. V lost 4 bases, J lost 7 bases, and 15 bases lay in between. Per the germline V gene, CDR1 is SGDLS and CDR2 is YYNGEE. The CDR3: CASSTRDPSNEQFF. The CDR3 DNA is TGTGCCAGCAGCACCCGAGATCCCTCGAATGAGCAGTTCTTC.

This rearrangement joins TRBV6-5 to TRBJ1-4, with D possibly matching TRBD1 (5 bases). This CDR3 region has 15 residues. The ends were cut back, 6 bases at V and 8 bases at J, with 19 bases in the middle. The germline gives CDR1 MNHEY, CDR2 SVGAGI. The chain's CDR3 is CASRQASPGGEKLFF. The CDR3 DNA follows: TGTGCCAGCAGACAGGCCTCCCCAGGAGGCGAAAAACTGTTTTTT.

The chain uses TRBV4-2 and TRBJ2-5; tentatively, D is TRBD1 or TRBD2 (5 bases each). The germline V and J ends were trimmed by 0 bases and 4 bases, with 6 bases remaining between them. The CDR3 runs to 13 residues. Germline V gene data show CDR1 as LGHNA and CDR2 as YNFKEQ. The CDR3 here is CASSQERGETQYF. The CDR3 DNA reads TGTGCCAGCAGCCAAGAGAGGGGAGAGACCCAGTACTTC.

The CDR3 here is CASSGANNGGAFF. CDR3 DNA: TGTGCCAGCAGTGGGGCGAACAACGGTGGAGCTTTCTTT. The J gene is TRBJ1-1, the V gene TRBV25-1; D is unclear. Per the germline V gene, CDR1 is MGHDK and CDR2 is SYGVNS. The CDR3 runs to 13 residues. Trimming shortened V by 4 bases and J by 10 bases, and 16 bases separated the two germline ends.

This chain joins TRBV5-6 and TRBJ2-1, with D unclear. V dropped 1 base and J dropped 8 bases, with 16 bases sitting between them. CDR3 length: 15 amino acids. In germline, CDR1 is SGHDT, CDR2 YYEEEE. The CDR3 DNA follows: TGTGCCAGCAGCTTGCCGCGCCTAGAAGGTGATGAGCAGTTCTTC. Amino acid sequence: CASSLPRLEGDEQFF. The whole variable domain, remainder taken from reference TRBV5-6 and TRBJ2-1, is DAGVTQSPTHLIKTRGQQVTLRCSPKSGHDTVSWYQQALGQGPQFIFQYYEEEERQRGNFPDRFSGHQFPNYSSELNVNALLLGDSALYLCASSLPRLEGDEQFFGPGTRLTVL.

The genes are TRBV30 and TRBJ1-5; TRBD1 matches at 10 bases. The CDR3 contains 15 residues. CDR1 is GTSNPN and CDR2 is SVGIG in the germline V gene (reference sequence). The V segment lost 5 bases and the J segment 4 bases; nucleotides outside the gene matches: 8. CDR3 amino acids: CAWGLGTGANQPQHF. The CDR3 region has the DNA TGTGCCTGGGGGTTGGGGACAGGGGCTAATCAGCCCCAGCATTTT.

In its sample, this clone was seen once. V usage is TRBV7-3 and J usage is TRBJ2-3; 9 nucleotides line up with TRBD2. J gave up 6 bases and V 3 bases, and 4 bases lay outside the gene matches. This CDR3 is built from 14 residues. The germline gives CDR1 SGHTA, CDR2 FQGTGA. CDR3: CASSFSGGLDTQYF. CDR3 nucleotides: TGTGCCAGCAGCTTCAGCGGGGGGCTCGATACGCAGTATTTT.

This chain connects TRBV7-3 to TRBJ1-1, with unresolved D. Germline V lookup: CDR1 SGHTA, CDR2 FQGTGA. CDR3 size: 13 residues. V was pared by 4 bases and J by 0 bases, with 6 bases between. CDR3 loop: CASSSFMNTEAFF. The DNA of the CDR3 is TGTGCCAGCAGCTCGTTCATGAACACTGAAGCTTTCTTT.

For the CDR3, the DNA is TGTGCCAGCAGTTACCGTGGGAGGGCCCTGGAGACCCAGTACTTC. Translation: CASSYRGRALETQYF. The chain combines TRBV6-7 with TRBJ2-5, with 7 bases fitting TRBD2. TRBV6-7 is sorted into the ORF group, with uncertain function. Trimming cost V 2 bases and J 5 bases; bases outside gene matches: 8. CDR3 size: 15 residues.

The V call is TRBV5-1, the J call TRBJ1-6; no definite D call. The CDR3 sequence is 17 residues long. Trimming took 0 bases from V and 8 from J, leaving 18 bases between them. The V gene's germline CDR1 is SGHRS and CDR2 YFSETQ. The CDR3 loop is CASSLDSGANGHSPLHF. The CDR3 DNA is TGCGCCAGCAGCTTGGATTCGGGAGCGAATGGGCATTCACCCCTCCACTTT.

This chain joins TRBV5-1 and TRBJ2-1, with D maybe TRBD1 (5 bases). V dropped 5 bases and J dropped 5 bases, with 20 bases sitting between them. The germline V gene has CDR1 SGHRS and CDR2 YFSETQ. The CDR3 extends over 16 amino acids. CDR3 nucleotides: TGCGCCAGCAGGGCACTTACTCAGGGCGGCCACAATGAGCAGTTCTTC. Amino acid sequence: CASRALTQGGHNEQFF.

The CDR3 loop is CATALREQFF. CDR3 in DNA: TGTGCCACCGCCCTCCGAGAGCAGTTCTTC. The chain couples TRBV28 to TRBJ2-1; D ambiguous. Germline CDR1 reads MDHEN; CDR2 reads SYDVKM. This CDR3 is built from 10 residues. Trimming took off 10 bases at V and 10 bases at J, with 11 bases between the two ends.

This rearrangement joins TRBV11-2 to TRBJ2-1; 10 nucleotides match TRBD2. With V trimmed by 5 bases and J by 2 bases, 9 bases remained unmatched. Germline-derived CDR1 and CDR2 are SGHAT and FQNNGV. The CDR3 has 17 residues. CDR3 region: CASSPSLAGDTYNEQFF. DNA of the CDR3: TGTGCCAGCAGCCCGAGCCTAGCGGGGGATACCTACAATGAGCAGTTCTTC.

In regard to this clone: This may be a read error, as it is one base from a much larger clone. The chain has TRBV5-6 and TRBJ1-2; the D is unclear. Germline V gene sequence: CDR1 SGHDT, CDR2 YYEEEE. The CDR3 loop spans 12 amino acids. CDR3 loop: CASTLFGYGCTF. In DNA form, the CDR3 reads TGTGCCAGCACCCTATTCGGCTATGGCTGCACCTTC.

The V and J genes are TRBV6-5 and TRBJ1-1; 8 nucleotides match TRBD1. V was clipped by 4 bases and J by 1 base; unmatched bases: 5. CDR3 length equals 15 residues. Germline lookup yields CDR1 MNHEY and CDR2 SVGAGI. The CDR3 protein is CASSSTGTGNTEAFF. CDR3 coding DNA: TGTGCCAGCAGTTCGACCGGGACAGGGAACACTGAAGCTTTCTTT.

The J gene is TRBJ2-5, the V gene TRBV5-1; D is unclear. This CDR3 spans 16 amino acids. The germline V gene encodes CDR1 SGHRS and CDR2 YFSETQ. Trimming cost V 1 base and J 3 bases, with 16 bases left between them. CDR3 in amino acids: CASSLLYPTMEETQYF. The CDR3 DNA reads as TGCGCCAGCAGCTTGCTCTACCCGACAATGGAAGAGACCCAGTACTTC. The full variable domain, with the rest looked up from reference TRBV5-1 and TRBJ2-5, is KAGVTQTPRYLIKTRGQQVTLSCSPISGHRSVSWYQQTPGQGLQFLFEYFSETQRNKGNFPGRFSGRQFSNSRSEMNVSTLELGDSALYLCASSLLYPTMEETQYFGPGTRLLVL.

CDR3 amino acids: CASSSAGGRTEKLFF. CDR3 in DNA: TGTGCCAGCAGTTCGGCCGGGGGGAGGACTGAAAAACTGTTTTTT. V is TRBV27 and J is TRBJ1-4; the D gene is possibly TRBD1 (5 bases). Per germline, CDR1 MNHEY and CDR2 SMNVEV (reference sequence). The CDR3 covers 15 residues. V was trimmed by 4 bases and J by 7 bases, leaving 16 bases between them.

This clone has only one observation. The chain links TRBV10-3 to TRBJ2-5; 7 nucleotides match TRBD1. This CDR3 comprises 16 residues. V was pared by 3 bases and J by 1 base, with 8 bases of the junction left unmatched. The germline V gene has CDR1 ENHRY and CDR2 SYGVKD. The CDR3: CAISDLQWDSQETQYF. The DNA of the CDR3 is TGTGCCATCAGTGATTTACAATGGGACAGCCAAGAGACCCAGTACTTC.

The rearrangement links TRBV4-3 to TRBJ2-3, with 11 bases fitting TRBD2. The CDR3 loop spans 17 amino acids. In germline, CDR1 is LGHNA, CDR2 YSLEER. The V gene end was trimmed by 3 bases and the J gene end by 4 bases; junction bases not matched to a gene: 9. CDR3 residues: CASSQEISGRVPDTQYF. The CDR3, as DNA: TGCGCCAGCAGCCAGGAGATTAGCGGGAGGGTACCAGATACGCAGTATTTT.